This passage covers 12 T cell receptor beta chains from one sample sequenced in a study of T cell responses to AZD1222 COVID-19 vaccine. The repertoire was sequenced with immunoSEQ multiplex PCR; TCRdb's copy has only in-frame clones and lacks some. Counted here are about 170,000 clones, approximately 90% occurring once; the ten biggest clones make up 6% to 8%. Material: peripheral blood, obtained on day 0 of AZD1222 vaccination. The receptors were gathered from an adult in good health.

This chain links TRBV6-5 with TRBJ2-5, with TRBD2 as a possible D gene (6 bases). CDR1 is MNHEY and CDR2 is SVGAGI in the germline V gene. The CDR3 consists of 15 residues. The V end was cut by 0 bases, the J end by 5 bases, with 13 bases between. This CDR3 reads CASSYSSSGGETQYF. Here the CDR3 DNA reads TGTGCCAGCAGTTACTCGAGCAGTGGGGGGGAGACCCAGTACTTC.

The gene calls are TRBV28 and TRBJ1-6; no firm D call. The CDR3 has 13 amino acids. V dropped 8 bases and J dropped 4 bases, with 9 bases sitting between them. Germline values: CDR1 MDHEN, CDR2 SYDVKM. The CDR3 nucleotides read TGTGCCAGCGGCGGCCGTTATAATTCACCCCTCCACTTT. This encodes CASGGRYNSPLHF.

The genes are TRBV5-6 and TRBJ2-1; D may be TRBD1 (5 bases). CDR3 size: 12 residues. Deletions cut 6 bases from V and 11 bases from J, with 15 bases between. The V gene's germline CDR1 is SGHDT and CDR2 YYEEEE. Here the CDR3 DNA reads TGTGCCAGCAATTGGCTCCAGGGTCAGCAGTTCTTC. Translating gives CASNWLQGQQFF.

The J gene is TRBJ1-6, the V gene TRBV6-6; D is possibly TRBD1 (6 bases). The germline V and J ends were trimmed by 5 bases and 3 bases, with 17 bases remaining between them. Looked up from germline, CDR1 is MNHNY and CDR2 is SVGAGI (reference sequence). The CDR3 sequence is 17 residues long. CDR3 nucleotides: TGTGCCAGCAGTCTCCAAGGGAGGGGGAACTATAATTCACCCCTCCACTTT. Translated, it gives CASSLQGRGNYNSPLHF.

This chain links TRBV10-1 with TRBJ2-5; 9 nucleotides match TRBD1. This CDR3 is built from 15 residues. Germline lookup yields CDR1 WNHNN and CDR2 SYGVQD (reference sequence). The V segment lost 2 bases and the J segment 5 bases; nucleotides outside the gene matches: 6. As DNA, the CDR3 is TGCGCCAGCAGTGAGCGCACAGGGGGCTGGGAGACCCAGTACTTC. Residues: CASSERTGGWETQYF.

The table lists this clone with a few counts. As DNA, the CDR3 is TGCGCCAGCAGTGGGGGAAGCACAGGGGCCGCCAACTATGGCTACACCTTC. Translating gives CASSGGSTGAANYGYTF. This rearrangement joins TRBV10-2 to TRBJ1-2; TRBD1 matches at 7 bases. CDR1 is WSHSY, CDR2 SAAADI, per germline. V lost 4 bases and J lost 2; bases outside the gene matches: 13. The CDR3 is 17 amino acids.

The V call is TRBV27, the J call TRBJ1-3; 7 nucleotides align to TRBD1. The CDR3 has 14 residues. With 2 bases clipped from V and 4 bases from J, the junction kept 2 bases outside the gene matches. Germline V gene lookup returns CDR1 MNHEY and CDR2 SMNVEV (reference sequence). Written as DNA, the CDR3 is TGTGCCAGCAGTTTAGGGGGACAGGGAAACACCATATATTTT. It is translated as CASSLGGQGNTIYF.

The chain combines TRBV5-8 with TRBJ2-5; 15 nucleotides agree with TRBD2. Germline V gene data show CDR1 as SGHTS and CDR2 as YDEGEE. This CDR3 spans 15 amino acids. CDR3 in DNA: TGTGCAAGCCGGACTAGCGGGGGGGCGGGTGAGACCCAGTACTTC. Amino acids: CASRTSGGAGETQYF.

Comment on this clone: At one end, the junction sequence differs from germline, possibly due to a read error. The CDR3 DNA sequence: TGTGCTAGCAGCCCCGGGACAGGGACCTACAATGAGCAGTTCTTC. This sequence encodes CASSPGTGTYNEQFF. J is TRBJ2-1 and V is TRBV7-7; 9 nucleotides align to TRBD1. Germline V gene sequence: CDR1 SSHAT, CDR2 FNYEAQ (reference sequence). The CDR3 runs to 15 residues.

This clone was recorded once. The chain is built from TRBV27 and TRBJ2-7; possible D gene TRBD2, 5 bases. Germline values: CDR1 MNHEY, CDR2 SMNVEV (reference sequence). The CDR3 loop spans 11 amino acids. Trimming stripped 6 bases from V and 4 bases from J, with 7 bases between. In DNA, the CDR3 is TGTGCCAGCAGACGCGGGTACGAGCAGTACTTC. Its translation is CASRRGYEQYF.

A single count supports this clone. The chain employs TRBV2 and TRBJ1-3, with TRBD1 identical over 7 bases. With V trimmed by 1 base and J by 3 bases, 3 bases remained unmatched. This CDR3 is built from 15 residues. The germline V gene encodes CDR1 SNHLY and CDR2 FYNNEI. CDR3 protein: CASSEEGAGGNTIYF. For the CDR3, the DNA is TGTGCCAGCAGTGAAGAGGGGGCGGGTGGAAACACCATATATTTT.

This clone was found once. CDR3 nucleotides: TGCGCCAGCAGCCCCACATCCCCGGCCGGCAATCAGCCCCAGCATTTT. Residues: CASSPTSPAGNQPQHF. This chain connects TRBV4-3 to TRBJ1-5, with D hard to call. This CDR3 has 16 amino acids. The ends were cut back, 4 bases at V and 2 bases at J, with 15 bases in the middle. Germline V gene lookup returns CDR1 LGHNA and CDR2 YSLEER.